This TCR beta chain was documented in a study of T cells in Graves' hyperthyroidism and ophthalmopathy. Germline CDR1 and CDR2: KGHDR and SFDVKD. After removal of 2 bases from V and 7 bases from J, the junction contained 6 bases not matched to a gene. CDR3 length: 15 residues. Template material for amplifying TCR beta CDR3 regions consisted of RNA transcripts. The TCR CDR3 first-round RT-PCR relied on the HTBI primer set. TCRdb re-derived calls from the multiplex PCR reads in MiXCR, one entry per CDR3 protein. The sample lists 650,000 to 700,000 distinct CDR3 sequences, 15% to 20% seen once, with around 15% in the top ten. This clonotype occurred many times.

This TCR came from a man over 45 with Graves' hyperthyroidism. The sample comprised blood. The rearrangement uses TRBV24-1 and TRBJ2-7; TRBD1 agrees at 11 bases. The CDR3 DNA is TGTGCCACCAGTGATTCAGGACAGGGGGCAGTTGAGCAGTACTTC. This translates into CATSDSGQGAVEQYF.